The T cell receptor (beta chain) under discussion was sequenced for a study of T cell repertoires in cytomegalovirus infection. General observations from the study: HLA-C-restricted CMV-specific TCR beta clonotypes were dominant in the ex vivo response. Summed frequency of public TCR beta families distinguished CMV carriers with the relevant HLA.

TCRdb re-derived calls from the reads in MiXCR, one entry per CDR3 protein. The sample records about 740,000 distinct CDR3 sequences, less than 40% being singletons. V gave up 4 bases and J gave up 2 bases; unmatched junction bases: 7. The CDR3 covers 15 residues. The V gene's germline CDR1 is LNHNV and CDR2 YYDKDF (reference sequence). As regards this clonotype: Its antigen is unidentified.

Sequencing input: PBMCs. The clonotype was recovered from a human donor in good health (CMV status not recorded). Some clones in this sample may be carry-over from other donors' samples. This chain uses TRBV15 with TRBJ2-7; 8 bases map to TRBD1. The chain's CDR3 is CATSIPGQGAYEQYF. The CDR3 region has the DNA TGTGCCACCAGCATTCCTGGACAGGGCGCCTACGAGCAGTACTTC.